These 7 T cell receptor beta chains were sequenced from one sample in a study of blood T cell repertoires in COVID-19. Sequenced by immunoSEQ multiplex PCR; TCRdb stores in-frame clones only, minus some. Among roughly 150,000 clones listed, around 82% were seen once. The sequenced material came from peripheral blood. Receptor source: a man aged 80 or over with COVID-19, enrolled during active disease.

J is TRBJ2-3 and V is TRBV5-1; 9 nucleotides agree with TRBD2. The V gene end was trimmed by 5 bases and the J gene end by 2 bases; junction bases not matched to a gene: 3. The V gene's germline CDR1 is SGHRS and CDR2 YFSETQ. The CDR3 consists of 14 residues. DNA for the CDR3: TGCGCCAGCAGGAGCGGGGGGATCACAGATACGCAGTATTTT. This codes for CASRSGGITDTQYF.

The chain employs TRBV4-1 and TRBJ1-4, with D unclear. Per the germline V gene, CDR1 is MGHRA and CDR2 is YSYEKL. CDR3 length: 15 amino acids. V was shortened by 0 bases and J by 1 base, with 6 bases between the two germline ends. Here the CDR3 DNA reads TGCGCCAGCAGCCAAGAGGGCCGAACTAATGAAAAACTGTTTTTT. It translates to CASSQEGRTNEKLFF.

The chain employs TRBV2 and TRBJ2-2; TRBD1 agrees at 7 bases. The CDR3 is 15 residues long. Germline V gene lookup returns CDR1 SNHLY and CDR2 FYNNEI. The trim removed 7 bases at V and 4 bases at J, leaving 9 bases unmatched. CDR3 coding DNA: TGTGCCAGCAAGAGCGGCAGGGGGATCACCGGGGAGCTGTTTTTT. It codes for CASKSGRGITGELFF.

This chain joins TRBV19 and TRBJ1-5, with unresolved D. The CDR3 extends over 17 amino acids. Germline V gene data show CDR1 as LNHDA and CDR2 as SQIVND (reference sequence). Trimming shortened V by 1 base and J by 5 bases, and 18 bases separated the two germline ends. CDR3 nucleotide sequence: TGTGCCAGTAGTATAGGATGGACTGCAGGAAGAGATCAGCCCCAGCATTTT. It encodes CASSIGWTAGRDQPQHF.

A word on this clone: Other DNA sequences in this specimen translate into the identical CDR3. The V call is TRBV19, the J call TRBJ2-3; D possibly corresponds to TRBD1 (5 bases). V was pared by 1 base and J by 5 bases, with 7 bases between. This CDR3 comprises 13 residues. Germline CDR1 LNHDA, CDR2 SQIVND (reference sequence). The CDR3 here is CASSIGRGDTQYF. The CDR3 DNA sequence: TGTGCCAGTAGTATAGGTAGGGGAGATACGCAGTATTTT.

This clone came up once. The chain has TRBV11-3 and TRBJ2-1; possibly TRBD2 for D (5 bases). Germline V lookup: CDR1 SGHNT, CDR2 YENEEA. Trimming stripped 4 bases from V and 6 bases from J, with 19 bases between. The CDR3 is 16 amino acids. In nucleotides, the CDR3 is TGTGCCAGCAGCTCCGACAACAGAGCCCGGGGCAATGAGCAGTTCTTC. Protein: CASSSDNRARGNEQFF.

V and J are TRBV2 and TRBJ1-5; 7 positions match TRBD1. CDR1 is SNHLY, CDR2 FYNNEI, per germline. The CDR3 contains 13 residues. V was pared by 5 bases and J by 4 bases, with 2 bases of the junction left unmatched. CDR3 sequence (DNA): TGTGCCAGCAGTAGGGACAGTAATCAGCCCCAGCATTTT. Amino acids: CASSRDSNQPQHF. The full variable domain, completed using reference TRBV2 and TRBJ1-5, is EPEVTQTPSHQVTQMGQEVILRCVPISNHLYFYWYRQILGQKVEFLVSFYNNEISEKSEIFDDQFSVERPDGSNFTLKIRSTKLEDSAMYFCASSRDSNQPQHFGDGTRLSIL.